This T cell receptor beta chain was found in a study of blood T cells in healthy people across ages. The study isolated at least 7 million PBMCs from each sample. PCR was performed a second time for about 7 to 12 cycles using a sample-barcoded 5' primer and a J-beta primer mix. Each CDR3 protein gets one entry after TCRdb re-called the 5' RACE reads with MiXCR. The sample records under 1,000,000 distinct CDR3 sequences, around 36% being singletons. This CDR3 has 16 amino acids. The specimen sequenced was blood. The rearrangement joins TRBV12-3 or TRBV12-4 to TRBJ2-1, with D possibly matching TRBD2 (7 bases). The end of the DNA aligns better with TRBJ2-7, so the J call may be wrong. The sequence came from a young man in good health. The CDR3 reads CASSLRGPRDYNEQYF. The CDR3 DNA follows: TGTGCCAGCAGTTTGCGGGGGCCCCGCGATTACAATGAGCAGTACTTC.